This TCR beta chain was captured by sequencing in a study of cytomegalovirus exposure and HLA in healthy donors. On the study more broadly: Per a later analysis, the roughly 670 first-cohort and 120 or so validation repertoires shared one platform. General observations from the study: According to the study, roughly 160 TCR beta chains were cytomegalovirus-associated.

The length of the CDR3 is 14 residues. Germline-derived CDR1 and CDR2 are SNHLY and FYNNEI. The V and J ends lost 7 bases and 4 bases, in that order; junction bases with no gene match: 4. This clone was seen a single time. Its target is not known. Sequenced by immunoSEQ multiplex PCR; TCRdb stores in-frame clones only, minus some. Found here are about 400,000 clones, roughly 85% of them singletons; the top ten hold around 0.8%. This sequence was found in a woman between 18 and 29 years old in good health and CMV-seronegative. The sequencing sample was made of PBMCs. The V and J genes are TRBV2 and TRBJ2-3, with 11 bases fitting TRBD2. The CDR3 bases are TGTGCCAGCAAACTAGCGGGAGTGGCAGATACGCAGTATTTT. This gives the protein CASKLAGVADTQYF.